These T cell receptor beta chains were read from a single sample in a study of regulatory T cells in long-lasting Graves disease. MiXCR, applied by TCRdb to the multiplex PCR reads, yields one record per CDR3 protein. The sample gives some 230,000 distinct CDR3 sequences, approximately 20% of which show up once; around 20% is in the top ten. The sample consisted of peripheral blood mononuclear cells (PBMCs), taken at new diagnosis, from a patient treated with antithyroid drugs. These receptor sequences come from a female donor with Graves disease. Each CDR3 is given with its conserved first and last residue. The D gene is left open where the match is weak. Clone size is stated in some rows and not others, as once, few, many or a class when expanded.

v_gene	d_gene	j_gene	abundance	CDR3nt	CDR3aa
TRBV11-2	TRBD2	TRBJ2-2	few	TGTGCCAGCAGCTATCCGGGACTAGCGGGAGTCGGGGAGCTGTTTTTT	CASSYPGLAGVGELFF
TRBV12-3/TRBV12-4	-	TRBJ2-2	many	TGTGCCAGCGCTCGGGTTTTATTCACCGGGGAGCTGTTTTTT	CASARVLFTGELFF
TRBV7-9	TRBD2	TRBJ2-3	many	TGTGCCAGCAGACCCCCCGGACTAGCGAAAGACACAGATACGCAGTATTTT	CASRPPGLAKDTDTQYF
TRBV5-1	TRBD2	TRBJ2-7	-	TGCGCCAGCAGCCCGGGACTAGCGGGACTCTACGAGCAGTACTTC	CASSPGLAGLYEQYF
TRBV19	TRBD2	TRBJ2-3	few	TGTGCCAGTAGTAAGGCTAGCGGGAGTGTAAATACGCAGTATTTT	CASSKASGSVNTQYF
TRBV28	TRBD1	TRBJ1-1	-	TGTGCCAGCAGAACAGGGGGAACAAGTAACACTGAAGCTTTCTTT	CASRTGGTSNTEAFF
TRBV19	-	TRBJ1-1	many	TGTGCCAGTACCGCGACCACGAACACTGAAGCTTTCTTT	CASTATTNTEAFF
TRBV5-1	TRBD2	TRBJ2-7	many	TGCGCCAGCAGCTTGAGGGGGACTAGCAATCACGAGCAGTACTTC	CASSLRGTSNHEQYF
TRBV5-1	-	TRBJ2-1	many	TGCGCCAGCAGCTACGGACAGGGCTCTGGCGGGAGTACAAGTGAGCAGTTCTTC	CASSYGQGSGGSTSEQFF
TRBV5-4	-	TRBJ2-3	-	TGTGCCAGCAGCCCGGAGGGACGGGGAACAGATACGCAGTATTTT	CASSPEGRGTDTQYF
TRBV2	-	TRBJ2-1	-	TGTGCCAGCAGTGTCTTTAGCTTCTACAATGAGCAATTCTTC	CASSVFSFYNEQFF
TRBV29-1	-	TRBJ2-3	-	TGCAGCGTTAATGGAGGGACCCTTTTGACAGATACGCAGTATTTT	CSVNGGTLLTDTQYF
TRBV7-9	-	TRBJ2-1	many	TGTGCCAGCAGCTTGGGGTATTTTTCGCGTCAGGGCAATGAGCAGTTCTTC	CASSLGYFSRQGNEQFF
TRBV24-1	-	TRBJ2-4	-	TGTGCCACCAGTGATGGGGACATTCAGTACTTC	CATSDGDIQYF
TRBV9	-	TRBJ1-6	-	TGTGCCAGCAGCGTAGCTGCGACACCGGGTTCACCCCTCCACTTT	CASSVAATPGSPLHF
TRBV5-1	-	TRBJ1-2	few	TGCGCCAGCAGCTTGATGGGGACTCCAGCTAACTATGGCTACACCTTC	CASSLMGTPANYGYTF
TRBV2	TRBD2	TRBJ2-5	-	TGTGCCAGCAGTTCCCTCGGGGGGACTAGCGGGAGGGAGACCCAGTACTTC	CASSSLGGTSGRETQYF
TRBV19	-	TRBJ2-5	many	TGTGCCAGTCGCGGACGGAAGCAAGAGACCCAGTACTTC	CASRGRKQETQYF
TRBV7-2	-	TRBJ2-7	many	TGTGCCAGCAGCCCGACTTGGGTCAGGGACTACGAGCAGTACTTC	CASSPTWVRDYEQYF
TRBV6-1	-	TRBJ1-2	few	TGTGCCAGCCATCTCGGGCAAACTAACTATGGCTACACCTTC	CASHLGQTNYGYTF
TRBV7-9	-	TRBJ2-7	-	TGTGCCAGCAGCCATATCGTTGGGGGCAGCTCCTACGAGCAGTACTTC	CASSHIVGGSSYEQYF
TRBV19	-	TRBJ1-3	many	TGTGCCAGTAATGCGGGAGGGTATGGAAACACCATATATTTT	CASNAGGYGNTIYF
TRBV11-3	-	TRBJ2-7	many	TGTGCCAGCAGCTCGAGGACTACCCCTCACGAGCAGTACTTC	CASSSRTTPHEQYF
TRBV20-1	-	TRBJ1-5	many	TGCAGTGCTACCGGGGGCGGTGATGTAAGGCCCCAGCATTTT	CSATGGGDVRPQHF
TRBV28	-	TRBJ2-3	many	TGTGCCAGCAGTTTACCCTCCACAGGGAGGGGGAGCACAGATACGCAGTATTTT	CASSLPSTGRGSTDTQYF
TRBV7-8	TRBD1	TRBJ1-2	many	TGTGCCAGCACCCTGACAGGGGACTATGGCTACACCTTC	CASTLTGDYGYTF
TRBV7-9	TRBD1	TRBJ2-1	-	TGTGCCAGCAGCGGACTGACAGGGGCGTACAATGAGCGGTTCTTC	CASSGLTGAYNERFF
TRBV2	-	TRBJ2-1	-	TGTGCCAGCAGTGAACAGATTTGGGAGCAGTTCTTC	CASSEQIWEQFF